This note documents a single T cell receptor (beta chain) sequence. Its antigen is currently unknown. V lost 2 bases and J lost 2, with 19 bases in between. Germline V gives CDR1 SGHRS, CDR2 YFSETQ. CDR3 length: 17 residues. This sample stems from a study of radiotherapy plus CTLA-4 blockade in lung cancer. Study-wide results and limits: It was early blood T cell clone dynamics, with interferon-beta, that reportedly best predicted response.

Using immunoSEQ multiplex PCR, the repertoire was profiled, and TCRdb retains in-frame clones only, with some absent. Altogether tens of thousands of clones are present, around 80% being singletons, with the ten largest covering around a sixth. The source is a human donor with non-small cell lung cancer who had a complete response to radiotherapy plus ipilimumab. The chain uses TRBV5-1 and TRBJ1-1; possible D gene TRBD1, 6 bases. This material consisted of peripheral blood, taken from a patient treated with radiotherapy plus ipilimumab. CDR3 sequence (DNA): TGCGCCAGCAGCTTAGTTGTCGGGACACAGGGCAACACTGAAGCTTTCTTT. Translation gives CASSLVVGTQGNTEAFF. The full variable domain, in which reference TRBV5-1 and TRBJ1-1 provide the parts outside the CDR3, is KAGVTQTPRYLIKTRGQQVTLSCSPISGHRSVSWYQQTPGQGLQFLFEYFSETQRNKGNFPGRFSGRQFSNSRSEMNVSTLELGDSALYLCASSLVVGTQGNTEAFFGQGTRLTVV.